What follows describes a single T cell receptor (beta chain). Its target is not known. Over several immunoSEQ plates, each subset's genomic DNA was distributed in even portions. The data were produced by immunoSEQ multiplex PCR, yet TCRdb's version contains in-frame clones alone and is incomplete. The sample records 2,500,000 or so clones, more than 85% being singletons. This record belongs to a study of shared clonotypes between healthy human individuals. Regarding the study as a whole: Among four donors, 4.5% to 5.5% of naive CD4 clonotypes were found in common. Naive subsets tended to show greater estimated richness than memory subsets.

From germline, CDR1 is MNHNY and CDR2 SVGAGI (reference sequence). CDR3 length equals 13 residues. V was cut by 0 bases and J by 6 bases, with 3 bases left in between. The donors, all of them Caucasian adults, lived in Nashville, Tennessee. The origin of this receptor is a man aged 18-30 years in good health. Some clones in this sample may be carry-over from other donors' samples. The rearrangement uses TRBV6-6 and TRBJ2-6; D is undetermined. The sample comprised naive CD4+ T cells from PBMCs. Subset here: CD45RA+ positively selected. CDR3 residues: CASSYSLANVLTF. The CDR3 nucleotides read TGTGCCAGCAGTTACTCGTTGGCCAACGTCCTGACTTTC.